This T cell receptor (beta chain) was recovered during a study of cytomegalovirus exposure and HLA in healthy donors. Study findings and constraints: Among the CMV-associated chains, a few were confirmed in vitro as specific for CMV antigens. The authors later found most CMV-associated TCR beta chains appeared HLA-restricted.

Samples came from healthy bone marrow donors. In its sample, this clone was seen a few times. Antigen unknown. Deletions cut 1 base from V and 4 bases from J, with 16 bases between. CDR1 is SNHLY, CDR2 FYNNEI, per germline. The CDR3 has 16 amino acids. It was with 60 Vbeta and 13 Jbeta primers that the PCR ran. TCRdb's copy holds only in-frame clones and misses some; the assay was immunoSEQ multiplex PCR. This repertoire shows 85,000 to 100,000 clones, around 59% found once; its top ten account for over 2%. The TCR was taken from a human donor in good health. The gene calls are TRBV2 and TRBJ1-2, with D maybe TRBD1 (5 bases). The specimen was PBMCs. CDR3 bases: TGTGCCAGCAGTGAAGGGCGCAGGGTGGCCGGCTATGGCTACACCTTC. Protein product: CASSEGRRVAGYGYTF.